This TCR beta chain was sequenced during a study of response to subunit inactivated influenza vaccine. Many counts were recorded for this clonotype. This CDR3 is 14 amino acids long. Germline V gene lookup returns CDR1 LGHNA and CDR2 YSLEER. V lost 4 bases and J lost 4, with 13 bases in between. TCRdb itself ran the RT-PCR reads through MiXCR, one entry per CDR3 protein. The sample contains over 300,000 distinct CDR3 sequences, roughly 22% of which appear only once. The chain uses TRBV4-3 and TRBJ1-1; D is ambiguous. The receptor was derived from a man between 50 and 69 years old who received an inactivated influenza vaccine. Source: PBMCs from blood, taken about 20 months after vaccination. The CDR3 loop is CASSPDLLGTEAFF. The CDR3 DNA is TGCGCCAGCAGCCCGGACCTATTGGGCACTGAAGCTTTCTTT.